The entry that follows covers one T cell receptor (beta chain) sequence. The germline V gene encodes CDR1 KGHSH and CDR2 LQKENI. V was pared by 4 bases and J by 1 base, with 4 bases of the junction left unmatched. The length of the CDR3 is 15 residues. The data stem from a study of radiotherapy plus CTLA-4 blockade in lung cancer. The protocol was immunoSEQ multiplex PCR, while the TCRdb copy is restricted to in-frame clones and leaves out a portion. This sample carries tens of thousands of clones, around 87% of them seen once, and the ten largest clones take approximately 2%. The rearrangement links TRBV18 to TRBJ2-5; 9 positions agree with TRBD1. The sequences come from peripheral blood, collected from a patient treated with radiotherapy plus ipilimumab. The clonotype comes from a human donor with non-small cell lung cancer who had a partial response to radiotherapy plus ipilimumab. The CDR3 is CASSLRQGVQETQYF. The CDR3 DNA reads TGTGCCAGCTCACTTCGACAGGGGGTCCAAGAGACCCAGTACTTC.